This is a list of T cell receptor beta chains from one sample in a study of control samples from healthy donors and cancer patients. Profiled with immunoSEQ multiplex PCR; TCRdb holds only in-frame clones, not every one. The sample shows 80,000 or so clones, just under 90% of them seen only once. The source material was blood. The receptors come from a man over 45 in good health. CDR3s include the opening cysteine and the closing phenylalanine or tryptophan. A D gene is named only where the DNA matches it firmly. Rows give clone size only sometimes, using once, few, many, or a class for an expanded clone.

len: 17; abundance: .; j_gene: TRBJ2-3; d_gene: TRBD2; v_gene: TRBV5-6; CDR3aa: CASSLDGLAGGTDTQYF; CDR3nt: TGTGCCAGCAGCTTGGATGGGCTAGCGGGGGGGACAGATACGCAGTATTTT
len: 12; abundance: .; j_gene: TRBJ1-5; d_gene: .; v_gene: TRBV19; CDR3aa: CASSIDGQPQHF; CDR3nt: TGTGCCAGTAGTATAGACGGTCAGCCCCAGCATTTT
len: 12; abundance: .; j_gene: TRBJ2-1; d_gene: .; v_gene: TRBV7-8; CDR3aa: CASSLRTDEQFF; CDR3nt: TGTGCCAGCAGCTTGAGGACAGATGAGCAGTTCTTC
len: 14; abundance: .; j_gene: TRBJ2-5; d_gene: .; v_gene: TRBV19; CDR3aa: CASSPSWDSGTQYF; CDR3nt: TGTGCCAGTAGTCCCTCCTGGGACTCCGGGACCCAGTACTTC
len: 15; abundance: .; j_gene: TRBJ1-5; d_gene: .; v_gene: TRBV6-6; CDR3aa: CASTKGAYSNQPQHF; CDR3nt: TGTGCCAGCACCAAGGGAGCGTATAGCAATCAGCCCCAGCATTTT
len: 15; abundance: .; j_gene: TRBJ1-2; d_gene: .; v_gene: TRBV27; CDR3aa: CASSSLYRAEGGYTF; CDR3nt: TGTGCCAGCAGTTCCCTCTACAGGGCCGAGGGTGGCTACACCTTC
len: 14; abundance: .; j_gene: TRBJ2-3; d_gene: .; v_gene: TRBV5-5; CDR3aa: CASSLDPSTDTQYF; CDR3nt: TGTGCCAGCAGCTTGGATCCTAGCACAGATACGCAGTATTTT
len: 13; abundance: .; j_gene: TRBJ1-4; d_gene: .; v_gene: TRBV18; CDR3aa: CASSLRQTEKLFF; CDR3nt: TGTGCCAGCTCACTGCGACAGACCGAAAAACTGTTTTTT
len: 15; abundance: .; j_gene: TRBJ2-4; d_gene: .; v_gene: TRBV19; CDR3aa: CASSVAGTLGNIQYF; CDR3nt: TGTGCCAGTAGTGTTGCCGGGACCTTAGGAAACATTCAGTACTTC
len: 16; abundance: .; j_gene: TRBJ2-3; d_gene: .; v_gene: TRBV15; CDR3aa: CATSSGQFQSTDTQYF; CDR3nt: TGTGCCACCAGTAGTGGACAGTTTCAGAGCACAGATACGCAGTATTTT
len: 17; abundance: .; j_gene: TRBJ1-1; d_gene: .; v_gene: TRBV2; CDR3aa: CASSDESPGLTNTEAFF; CDR3nt: TGTGCCAGCAGTGACGAATCTCCAGGGCTAACCAACACTGAAGCTTTCTTT
len: 11; abundance: .; j_gene: TRBJ1-3; d_gene: .; v_gene: TRBV29-1; CDR3aa: CSGRAGNTIYF; CDR3nt: TGCAGCGGCAGGGCAGGAAACACCATATATTTT
len: 12; abundance: .; j_gene: TRBJ2-3; d_gene: TRBD2; v_gene: TRBV11-2; CDR3aa: CASSRGVDTQYF; CDR3nt: TGTGCCAGCAGCCGGGGGGTAGATACGCAGTATTTT
len: 15; abundance: .; j_gene: TRBJ1-1; d_gene: .; v_gene: TRBV9; CDR3aa: CASSGRGGANTEAFF; CDR3nt: TGTGCCAGCAGCGGGCGAGGTGGGGCTAACACTGAAGCTTTCTTT
len: 16; abundance: .; j_gene: TRBJ2-6; d_gene: .; v_gene: TRBV28; CDR3aa: CASSLYTGAGANVLTF; CDR3nt: TGTGCCAGCAGTTTATATACCGGGGCCGGGGCCAACGTCCTGACTTTC
len: 15; abundance: .; j_gene: TRBJ1-2; d_gene: .; v_gene: TRBV6-5; CDR3aa: CASSLGAGLNYGYTF; CDR3nt: TGTGCCAGCAGTTTAGGGGCCGGCCTTAACTATGGCTACACCTTC
len: 18; abundance: .; j_gene: TRBJ1-4; d_gene: TRBD1; v_gene: TRBV9; CDR3aa: CASSRRQGGPSTNEKLFF; CDR3nt: TGTGCCAGCAGCAGACGACAGGGAGGCCCCTCAACTAATGAAAAACTGTTTTTT
len: 13; abundance: .; j_gene: TRBJ2-3; d_gene: .; v_gene: TRBV13; CDR3aa: CASTPGPGDTQYF; CDR3nt: TGTGCCAGCACTCCGGGCCCCGGCGATACGCAGTATTTT
len: 17; abundance: .; j_gene: TRBJ2-3; d_gene: TRBD2; v_gene: TRBV5-1; CDR3aa: CASSSHWERGETDTQYF; CDR3nt: TGCGCCAGCAGCTCTCATTGGGAGCGGGGGGAAACAGATACGCAGTATTTT
len: 16; abundance: .; j_gene: TRBJ1-2; d_gene: .; v_gene: TRBV3-1/TRBV3-2; CDR3aa: CASSQGRQMGSYGYTF; CDR3nt: TGTGCCAGCAGCCAGGGGAGGCAAATGGGGAGCTATGGCTACACCTTC
len: 14; abundance: .; j_gene: TRBJ2-2; d_gene: .; v_gene: TRBV5-1; CDR3aa: CASSLSGDTGELFF; CDR3nt: TGCGCCAGCAGCTTGTCTGGGGACACCGGGGAGCTGTTTTTT
len: 15; abundance: .; j_gene: TRBJ1-5; d_gene: TRBD1; v_gene: TRBV9; CDR3aa: CASSGGTGSFQPQHF; CDR3nt: TGTGCCAGCAGCGGGGGGACAGGTTCATTTCAGCCCCAGCATTTT
len: 14; abundance: .; j_gene: TRBJ1-1; d_gene: TRBD1; v_gene: TRBV9; CDR3aa: CASSVLTGDTEAFF; CDR3nt: TGTGCCAGCAGCGTACTAACAGGGGACACTGAAGCTTTCTTT
len: 15; abundance: .; j_gene: TRBJ1-5; d_gene: .; v_gene: TRBV6-5; CDR3aa: CASRRRETSNQPQHF; CDR3nt: TGTGCCAGCAGACGCCGGGAAACTAGCAATCAGCCCCAGCATTTT
len: 13; abundance: .; j_gene: TRBJ2-1; d_gene: .; v_gene: TRBV6-5; CDR3aa: CASMARGINEQFF; CDR3nt: TGTGCCAGCATGGCTAGAGGGATAAATGAGCAGTTCTTC
len: 16; abundance: .; j_gene: TRBJ2-1; d_gene: TRBD2; v_gene: TRBV9; CDR3aa: CASSPRGGNRNNEQFF; CDR3nt: TGTGCCAGCAGCCCCCGGGGGGGGAACCGGAACAATGAGCAGTTCTTC
len: 13; abundance: medium-sized; j_gene: TRBJ1-1; d_gene: .; v_gene: TRBV5-5; CDR3aa: CASSLGPNTEAFF; CDR3nt: TGTGCCAGCAGCTTGGGTCCGAACACTGAAGCTTTCTTT
len: 16; abundance: .; j_gene: TRBJ2-2; d_gene: .; v_gene: TRBV9; CDR3aa: CASSVVGGVDSGELFF; CDR3nt: TGTGCCAGCAGCGTAGTAGGCGGGGTAGATTCCGGGGAGCTGTTTTTT
len: 16; abundance: .; j_gene: TRBJ2-7; d_gene: .; v_gene: TRBV3-1/TRBV3-2; CDR3aa: CASSQEWGLSSYEQYF; CDR3nt: TGTGCCAGCAGCCAAGAGTGGGGTTTAAGCTCCTACGAGCAGTACTTC
len: 13; abundance: .; j_gene: TRBJ1-2; d_gene: .; v_gene: TRBV21-1; CDR3aa: CASTNRQPYGYTF; CDR3nt: TGTGCCAGCACCAACAGACAGCCCTATGGCTACACCTTC
len: 16; abundance: .; j_gene: TRBJ1-4; d_gene: TRBD1; v_gene: TRBV18; CDR3aa: CASSRRQGATNEKLFF; CDR3nt: TGTGCCAGCTCACGAAGACAGGGGGCAACTAATGAAAAACTGTTTTTT
len: 14; abundance: .; j_gene: TRBJ1-5; d_gene: .; v_gene: TRBV7-8; CDR3aa: CASSFTGPNQPQHF; CDR3nt: TGTGCCAGCAGCTTTACAGGGCCGAATCAGCCCCAGCATTTT
len: 13; abundance: .; j_gene: TRBJ1-2; d_gene: .; v_gene: TRBV30; CDR3aa: CAWSFRGGTGYTF; CDR3nt: TGTGCCTGGAGCTTCAGGGGTGGGACTGGCTACACCTTC
len: 19; abundance: .; j_gene: TRBJ2-1; d_gene: TRBD1; v_gene: TRBV12-5; CDR3aa: CASGSPPIYPGQGGNEQFF; CDR3nt: TGTGCTAGTGGTTCTCCCCCAATATACCCGGGACAGGGTGGCAATGAGCAGTTCTTC
len: 15; abundance: .; j_gene: TRBJ1-3; d_gene: TRBD1; v_gene: TRBV7-8; CDR3aa: CASSLGGQLGNTIYF; CDR3nt: TGTGCCAGCAGCTTGGGGGGACAGTTAGGAAACACCATATATTTT
len: 16; abundance: .; j_gene: TRBJ1-6; d_gene: .; v_gene: TRBV3-1/TRBV3-2; CDR3aa: CASSRIRPIHNSPLHF; CDR3nt: TGTGCCAGCAGCAGGATTCGTCCCATTCATAATTCACCCCTCCACTTT
len: 13; abundance: many; j_gene: TRBJ2-1; d_gene: TRBD1; v_gene: TRBV7-7; CDR3aa: CASSPDRGGEQFF; CDR3nt: TGTGCTAGCAGCCCGGACAGGGGGGGTGAGCAGTTCTTC
len: 17; abundance: .; j_gene: TRBJ2-5; d_gene: TRBD2; v_gene: TRBV15; CDR3aa: CATSQGQAGPLQETQYF; CDR3nt: TGTGCCACCAGCCAAGGGCAAGCGGGACCACTCCAAGAGACCCAGTACTTC
len: 13; abundance: once; j_gene: TRBJ2-1; d_gene: .; v_gene: TRBV7-9; CDR3aa: CASSWTSGNEQFF; CDR3nt: TGTGCCAGCAGCTGGACATCAGGGAATGAGCAGTTCTTC
len: 15; abundance: few; j_gene: TRBJ1-3; d_gene: .; v_gene: TRBV6-6; CDR3aa: CASSPDRRSGNTIYF; CDR3nt: TGTGCCAGCAGTCCCGACAGGCGCTCTGGAAACACCATATATTTT
len: 12; abundance: .; j_gene: TRBJ2-7; d_gene: TRBD2; v_gene: TRBV10-2; CDR3aa: CASGGGTYEQYF; CDR3nt: TGCGCCAGCGGGGGAGGGACCTACGAGCAGTACTTC
len: 13; abundance: few; j_gene: TRBJ1-1; d_gene: .; v_gene: TRBV10-1; CDR3aa: CASSESYNTEAFF; CDR3nt: TGCGCCAGCAGTGAGTCGTACAACACTGAAGCTTTCTTT
len: 15; abundance: .; j_gene: TRBJ2-7; d_gene: TRBD2; v_gene: TRBV2; CDR3aa: CASRSTSGGSYEQYF; CDR3nt: TGTGCCAGCCGTTCGACTAGCGGGGGCTCCTACGAGCAGTACTTC
len: 15; abundance: .; j_gene: TRBJ1-1; d_gene: .; v_gene: TRBV23-1; CDR3aa: CASSLTFGGANEAFF; CDR3nt: TGCGCCAGCAGTCTAACCTTCGGAGGGGCTAATGAAGCTTTCTTT
len: 13; abundance: .; j_gene: TRBJ2-7; d_gene: .; v_gene: TRBV5-1; CDR3aa: CASSSTGNYEQYF; CDR3nt: TGCGCCAGCAGCTCTACAGGGAACTACGAGCAGTACTTC
len: 14; abundance: once; j_gene: TRBJ2-7; d_gene: TRBD1; v_gene: TRBV11-2; CDR3aa: CASSPRDRHYEQYF; CDR3nt: TGTGCCAGCAGCCCCCGGGACAGGCACTACGAGCAGTACTTC
len: 14; abundance: .; j_gene: TRBJ2-6; d_gene: TRBD1; v_gene: TRBV9; CDR3aa: CASSPGTGPNVLTF; CDR3nt: TGTGCCAGCAGCCCGGGGACAGGGCCTAACGTCCTGACTTTC
len: 16; abundance: once; j_gene: TRBJ1-1; d_gene: .; v_gene: TRBV30; CDR3aa: CAWSLPWGAMNTEAFF; CDR3nt: TGTGCCTGGAGTTTACCGTGGGGGGCTATGAACACTGAAGCTTTCTTT
len: 16; abundance: .; j_gene: TRBJ2-3; d_gene: .; v_gene: TRBV5-4; CDR3aa: CASSPRGGALTDTQYF; CDR3nt: TGTGCCAGCAGCCCGCGGGGCGGGGCCCTCACAGATACGCAGTATTTT
len: 13; abundance: .; j_gene: TRBJ1-2; d_gene: .; v_gene: TRBV13; CDR3aa: CASSLSPQGGYTF; CDR3nt: TGTGCCAGCAGCCTAAGCCCCCAGGGAGGCTACACCTTC
len: 13; abundance: once; j_gene: TRBJ1-1; d_gene: .; v_gene: TRBV30; CDR3aa: CAWTGWGNTEAFF; CDR3nt: TGTGCCTGGACGGGGTGGGGGAACACTGAAGCTTTCTTT
len: 17; abundance: .; j_gene: TRBJ2-2; d_gene: TRBD1; v_gene: TRBV24-1; CDR3aa: CATSDPGTGTNTGELFF; CDR3nt: TGTGCCACCAGTGATCCTGGGACAGGGACGAACACCGGGGAGCTGTTTTTT
len: 17; abundance: .; j_gene: TRBJ1-2; d_gene: TRBD1; v_gene: TRBV7-9; CDR3aa: CASSLSAGTGSLYGYTF; CDR3nt: TGTGCCAGCAGCTTATCCGCCGGGACAGGTTCATTGTATGGCTACACCTTC
len: 15; abundance: .; j_gene: TRBJ2-5; d_gene: TRBD1; v_gene: TRBV27; CDR3aa: CASSFGQGRQETQYF; CDR3nt: TGTGCCAGCAGTTTCGGACAGGGGAGGCAAGAGACCCAGTACTTC
len: 16; abundance: .; j_gene: TRBJ1-4; d_gene: TRBD1; v_gene: TRBV6-1; CDR3aa: CASSEAREGGREKLFF; CDR3nt: TGTGCCAGCAGTGAAGCGCGGGAAGGGGGCAGGGAAAAACTGTTTTTT
len: 20; abundance: .; j_gene: TRBJ1-2; d_gene: .; v_gene: TRBV15; CDR3aa: CATSRDLGARHRELNYGYTF; CDR3nt: TGTGCCACCAGCAGAGACCTTGGGGCCCGCCACAGGGAGCTTAACTATGGCTACACCTTC
len: 17; abundance: .; j_gene: TRBJ2-7; d_gene: TRBD1; v_gene: TRBV5-5; CDR3aa: CASSTAHGTGLKGEQYF; CDR3nt: TGTGCCAGCAGCACGGCACATGGGACAGGACTTAAGGGCGAGCAGTACTTC
len: 17; abundance: .; j_gene: TRBJ1-1; d_gene: TRBD1; v_gene: TRBV19; CDR3aa: CASSTLPGQGAGTEAFF; CDR3nt: TGTGCCAGTAGTACTTTACCGGGACAGGGGGCCGGTACTGAAGCTTTCTTT
len: 17; abundance: .; j_gene: TRBJ1-2; d_gene: TRBD1; v_gene: TRBV19; CDR3aa: CASLQGQGQAPNYGYTF; CDR3nt: TGTGCCAGTCTACAAGGACAGGGGCAGGCGCCGAACTATGGCTACACCTTC